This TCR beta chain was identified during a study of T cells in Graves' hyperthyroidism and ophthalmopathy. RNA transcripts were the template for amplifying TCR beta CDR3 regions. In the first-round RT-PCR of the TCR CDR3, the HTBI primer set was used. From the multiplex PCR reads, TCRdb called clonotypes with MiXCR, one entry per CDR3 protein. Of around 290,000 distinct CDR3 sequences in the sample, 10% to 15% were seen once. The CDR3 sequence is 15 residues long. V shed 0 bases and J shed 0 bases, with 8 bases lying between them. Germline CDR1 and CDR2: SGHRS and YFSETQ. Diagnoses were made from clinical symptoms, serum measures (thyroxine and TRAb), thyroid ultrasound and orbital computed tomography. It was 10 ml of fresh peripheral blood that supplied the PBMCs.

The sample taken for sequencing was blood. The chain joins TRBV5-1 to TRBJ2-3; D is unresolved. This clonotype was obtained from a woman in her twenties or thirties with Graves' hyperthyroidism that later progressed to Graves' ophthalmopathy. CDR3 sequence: CASSLAAESTDTQYF. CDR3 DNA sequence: TGCGCCAGCAGCTTGGCGGCGGAAAGCACAGATACGCAGTATTTT.